This entry lists 18 T cell receptor beta chains sequenced from one sample in a study of OX40 agonist ivuxolimab in advanced cancers. Sequencing used immunoSEQ multiplex PCR; TCRdb keeps in-frame clones, though not all of them. The sample has some 45,000 clones, around 92% seen once. The specimen comprised CD4+ or CD8+ T cells sorted from blood, sampled in a trial of the OX40 agonist ivuxolimab. The receptors were sampled from an adult with an advanced solid tumor such as melanoma, head and neck, liver or kidney cancer.

The gene calls are TRBV13 and TRBJ2-5; D ambiguous. Germline V lookup: CDR1 PRHDT, CDR2 FYEKMQ (reference sequence). The V end was cut by 4 bases, the J end by 2 bases, with 14 bases between. There are 15 residues in the CDR3. The DNA for the CDR3 is TGTGCCAGCAGCTCCCTAAGCACGACTCAAGAGACCCAGTACTTC. Protein sequence: CASSSLSTTQETQYF.

V gene TRBV19 combines with J gene TRBJ2-7, with 7 bases fitting TRBD1. The germline CDR1 and CDR2 sequences are LNHDA and SQIVND (reference sequence). There are 15 residues in the CDR3. Unmatched junction bases numbered 8, after V lost 1 base and J lost 5 bases. CDR3 nucleotide sequence: TGTGCCAGTAGTATAGCCGGCCGGGACAGAGACGAGCAGTACTTC. Translating it yields CASSIAGRDRDEQYF. The variable domain in full, completed from reference TRBV19 and TRBJ2-7, reads DGGITQSPKYLFRKEGQNVTLSCEQNLNHDAMYWYRQDPGQGLRLIYYSQIVNDFQKGDIAEGYSVSREKKESFPLTVTSAQKNPTAFYLCASSIAGRDRDEQYFGPGTRLTVT.

The gene calls are TRBV5-1 and TRBJ1-1; TRBD1 matches at 8 bases. The CDR3 runs 16 residues. Germline CDR1 SGHRS, CDR2 YFSETQ. V shed 0 bases, J shed 5 bases, and the junction held 9 bases outside the gene matches. The chain's CDR3 is CASSLDPRTGRTEAFF. The CDR3 region has the DNA TGCGCCAGCAGCTTGGATCCTAGGACAGGGAGGACTGAAGCTTTCTTT.

V and J are TRBV14 and TRBJ1-2, with unresolved D. V was trimmed by 4 bases and J by 2 bases, leaving 5 bases between them. The CDR3 is 12 amino acids. Per the germline V gene, CDR1 is SGHDN and CDR2 is FVKESK. CDR3 sequence (DNA): TGTGCCAGCAGCCCTACAAACTATGGCTACACCTTC. Its translation is CASSPTNYGYTF. Complete variable domain (other parts from reference TRBV14 and TRBJ1-2): EAGVTQFPSHSVIEKGQTVTLRCDPISGHDNLYWYRRVMGKEIKFLLHFVKESKQDESGMPNNRFLAERTGGTYSTLKVQPAELEDSGVYFCASSPTNYGYTFGSGTRLTVV.

This chain connects TRBV13 to TRBJ2-1; 7 bases align to TRBD2. With V trimmed by 3 bases and J by 7 bases, 6 bases remained unmatched. CDR1 PRHDT and CDR2 FYEKMQ come from the germline V gene (reference sequence). The CDR3 runs 14 residues. DNA for the CDR3: TGTGCCAGCAGCTTCCCCAGCGGGGAGAATGAGCAGTTCTTC. Its protein product is CASSFPSGENEQFF.

This sequence joins TRBV10-3 and TRBJ1-2, with 11 bases lining up with TRBD1. The CDR3 has 13 residues. The ends lost 10 bases at V and 7 bases at J; junction bases unmatched: 8. Germline V gene sequence: CDR1 ENHRY, CDR2 SYGVKD. The CDR3 region is CATPRDRGSGYTF. As DNA, the CDR3 is TGTGCCACCCCCAGGGACAGGGGGTCTGGCTACACCTTC.

The chain couples TRBV14 to TRBJ2-3, with a possible D match to TRBD1 (6 bases). Trimming stripped 0 bases from V and 2 bases from J, with 9 bases between. The V gene's germline CDR1 is SGHDN and CDR2 FVKESK. The CDR3 runs to 15 residues. CDR3 bases: TGTGCCAGCAGCCAAGACCGGGACAACACAGATACGCAGTATTTT. This gives the protein CASSQDRDNTDTQYF.

This chain links TRBV27 with TRBJ2-7, with 8 bases that match TRBD1. The ends lost 6 bases at V and 3 bases at J; junction bases unmatched: 4. Germline V gene sequence: CDR1 MNHEY, CDR2 SMNVEV (reference sequence). This CDR3 comprises 13 residues. The DNA for the CDR3 is TGTGCCAGCAGAGACAGGGGAGACTACGAGCAGTACTTC. Translated: CASRDRGDYEQYF.

The DNA of the CDR3 is TGTGCCAGTAGTTGGGCTAGCGGGAAAGGGAAGGAGACCCAGTACTTC. Translated, it gives CASSWASGKGKETQYF. The chain combines TRBV19 with TRBJ2-5; 9 nucleotides agree with TRBD2. Germline CDR1 reads LNHDA; CDR2 reads SQIVND (reference sequence). The CDR3 length is 16 residues. V lost 5 bases to trimming and J lost 5 bases; unmatched junction nucleotides: 12.

The rearrangement links TRBV7-9 to TRBJ2-7, with 10 bases identical to TRBD1. The CDR3 contains 14 residues. With V trimmed by 4 bases and J by 6 bases, 6 bases remained unmatched. Germline V gives CDR1 SEHNR, CDR2 FQNEAQ (reference sequence). The CDR3 DNA reads as TGTGCCAGCAGCTCCGCGGGGGACAGGGGCGAGCAGTACTTC. Its translation is CASSSAGDRGEQYF. Full variable domain (rest looked up from reference TRBV7-9 and TRBJ2-7): DTGVSQNPRHKITKRGQNVTFRCDPISEHNRLYWYRQTLGQGPEFLTYFQNEAQLEKSRLLSDRFSAERPKGSFSTLEIQRTEQGDSAMYLCASSSAGDRGEQYFGPGTRLTVT.

This clone was recorded once. The V gene is TRBV7-6, the J gene TRBJ2-3, with 7 bases fitting TRBD2. Germline CDR1 is SGHVS and CDR2 is FNYEAQ. The CDR3 covers 16 residues. After removal of 3 bases from V and 2 bases from J, the junction contained 8 bases not matched to a gene. CDR3: CASSFLSGVTTDTQYF. In nucleotides, the CDR3 is TGTGCCAGCAGCTTTTTAAGCGGGGTTACCACAGATACGCAGTATTTT.

This chain connects TRBV5-6 to TRBJ2-1, with 7 bases fitting TRBD1. This CDR3 comprises 16 residues. Germline-derived CDR1 and CDR2 are SGHDT and YYEEEE. V gave up 1 base and J gave up 4 bases; unmatched junction bases: 8. CDR3 nucleotides: TGTGCCAGCAGCTTGAGGAGGCAGGGGGAATACAATGAGCAGTTCTTC. Translated: CASSLRRQGEYNEQFF.

The rearrangement joins TRBV29-1 to TRBJ2-1; 11 bases are a match to TRBD1. The trim removed 1 base at V and 6 bases at J, leaving 5 bases unmatched. This CDR3 contains 15 residues. Germline CDR1 reads SQVTM; CDR2 reads ANQGSEA. CDR3 DNA sequence: TGCAGCGTTGAAGGTTTGGGACAGGGGGGCAATGAGCAGTTCTTC. The encoded protein is CSVEGLGQGGNEQFF.

This clone was seen just once. V and J are TRBV14 and TRBJ2-3; TRBD2 is a possible D gene (5 bases). The CDR3 loop spans 13 amino acids. V gave up 6 bases and J gave up 7 bases, with 14 bases separating them. Germline V gives CDR1 SGHDN, CDR2 FVKESK. Here the CDR3 reads CASSPGIGYTQYF. The DNA for the CDR3 is TGTGCCAGCAGTCCCGGGATAGGATATACGCAGTATTTT.

This chain's CDR3 is CASSYSRAGYGYTF. CDR3 sequence (DNA): TGTGCCAGCAGTTACTCCAGGGCGGGCTATGGCTACACCTTC. This rearrangement joins TRBV6-5 to TRBJ1-2; tentative D call: TRBD1 (5 bases). V lost 0 bases to trimming and J lost 4 bases, with 9 bases between them. The CDR3 consists of 14 residues. Germline assignment: CDR1 MNHEY and CDR2 SVGAGI.

This clone occurred a few times. This chain joins TRBV5-3 and TRBJ2-7, with unresolved D. Being an ORF, TRBV5-3 has a function that is uncertain. This CDR3 comprises 12 residues. The V gene lost 6 bases and the J gene lost 0 bases, with 7 bases spanning the gap. CDR3 sequence: CARTPSSYEQYF. The CDR3 DNA reads as TGTGCCAGAACGCCAAGCTCCTACGAGCAGTACTTC.

This clone was observed a single time. This rearrangement joins TRBV5-6 to TRBJ1-2; perhaps TRBD1 as D (5 bases). The ends were cut back, 4 bases at V and 4 bases at J, with 17 bases in the middle. Germline V gene lookup returns CDR1 SGHDT and CDR2 YYEEEE. The CDR3 loop spans 15 amino acids. CDR3 region: CASSETAMPIYGYTF. Here the CDR3 DNA reads TGTGCCAGCAGCGAGACAGCTATGCCTATCTATGGCTACACCTTC.

This sequence joins TRBV19 and TRBJ2-2; D remains ambiguous. This CDR3 spans 16 amino acids. V lost 2 bases and J lost 1, with 11 bases in between. Per germline, CDR1 LNHDA and CDR2 SQIVND (reference sequence). The CDR3 spells CASSIPPEMNTGELFF. CDR3 sequence (DNA): TGTGCCAGTAGTATACCCCCCGAGATGAACACCGGGGAGCTGTTTTTT.